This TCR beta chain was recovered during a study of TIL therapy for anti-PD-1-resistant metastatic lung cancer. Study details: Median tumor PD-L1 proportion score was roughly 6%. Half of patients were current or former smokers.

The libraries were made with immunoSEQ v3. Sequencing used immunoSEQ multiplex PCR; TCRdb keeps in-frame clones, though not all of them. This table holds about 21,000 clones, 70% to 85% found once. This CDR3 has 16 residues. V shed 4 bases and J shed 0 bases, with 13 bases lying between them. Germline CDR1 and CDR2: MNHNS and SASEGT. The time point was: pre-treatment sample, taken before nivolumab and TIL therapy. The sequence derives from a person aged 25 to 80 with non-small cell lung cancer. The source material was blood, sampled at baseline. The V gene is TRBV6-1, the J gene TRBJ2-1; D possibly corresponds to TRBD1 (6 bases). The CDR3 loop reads CASSVLQGTSYNEQFF. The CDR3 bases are TGTGCCAGCAGTGTTTTACAGGGCACCTCCTACAATGAGCAGTTCTTC.